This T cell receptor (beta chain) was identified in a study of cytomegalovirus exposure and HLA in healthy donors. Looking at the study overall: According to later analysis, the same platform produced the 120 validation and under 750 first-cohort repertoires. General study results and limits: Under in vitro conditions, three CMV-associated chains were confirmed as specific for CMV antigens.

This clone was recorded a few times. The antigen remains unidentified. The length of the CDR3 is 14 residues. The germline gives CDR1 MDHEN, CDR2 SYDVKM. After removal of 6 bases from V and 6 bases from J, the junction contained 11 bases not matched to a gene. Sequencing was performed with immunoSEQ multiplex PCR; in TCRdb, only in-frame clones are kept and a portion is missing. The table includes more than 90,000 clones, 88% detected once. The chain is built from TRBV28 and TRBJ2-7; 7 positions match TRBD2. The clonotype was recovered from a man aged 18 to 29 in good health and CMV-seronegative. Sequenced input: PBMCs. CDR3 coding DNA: TGTGCCAGCAGGCCTGCGGGAGTAGGAGGCGAGCAGTACTTC. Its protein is CASRPAGVGGEQYF.